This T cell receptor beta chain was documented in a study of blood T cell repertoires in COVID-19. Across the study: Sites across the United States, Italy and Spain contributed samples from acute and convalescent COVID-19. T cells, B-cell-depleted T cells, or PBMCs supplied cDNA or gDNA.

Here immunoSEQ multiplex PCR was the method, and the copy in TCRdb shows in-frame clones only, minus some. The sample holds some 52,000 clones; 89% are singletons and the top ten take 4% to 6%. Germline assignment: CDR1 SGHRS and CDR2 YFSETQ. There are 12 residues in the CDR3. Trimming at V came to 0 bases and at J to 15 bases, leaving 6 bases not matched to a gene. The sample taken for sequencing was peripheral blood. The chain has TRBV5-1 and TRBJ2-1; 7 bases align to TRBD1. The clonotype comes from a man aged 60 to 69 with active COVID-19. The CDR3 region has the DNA TGCGCCAGCAGCTTGGGGAGAGGGGGCCGGTTCTTC. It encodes CASSLGRGGRFF.